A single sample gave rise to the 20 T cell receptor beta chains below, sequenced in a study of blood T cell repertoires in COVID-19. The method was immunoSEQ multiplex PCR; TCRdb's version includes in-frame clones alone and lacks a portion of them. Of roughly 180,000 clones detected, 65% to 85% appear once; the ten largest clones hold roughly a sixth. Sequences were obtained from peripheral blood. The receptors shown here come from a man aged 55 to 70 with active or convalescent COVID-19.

CDR3 nucleotide sequence: TGTGCCAGCAGCATGGACCAGGGGGCGGTCACTGAAGCTTTCTTT. It encodes CASSMDQGAVTEAFF. V is TRBV9 and J is TRBJ1-1; 8 nucleotides agree with TRBD1. The CDR3 has 15 amino acids. Germline-derived CDR1 and CDR2 are SGDLS and YYNGEE. The J segment lost 4 bases and the V segment lost 4 bases, leaving 9 bases of the junction unmatched.

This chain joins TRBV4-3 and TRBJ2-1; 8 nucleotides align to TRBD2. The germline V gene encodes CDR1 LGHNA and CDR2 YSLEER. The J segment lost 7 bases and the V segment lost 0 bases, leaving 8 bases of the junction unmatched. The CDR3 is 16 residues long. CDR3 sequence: CASSQDRGTSRNEQFF. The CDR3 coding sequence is TGCGCCAGCAGCCAAGATAGGGGGACTAGTAGGAATGAGCAGTTCTTC.

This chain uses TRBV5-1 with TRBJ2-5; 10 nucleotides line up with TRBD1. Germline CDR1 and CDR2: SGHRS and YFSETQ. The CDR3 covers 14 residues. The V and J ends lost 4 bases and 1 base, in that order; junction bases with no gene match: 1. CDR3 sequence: CASSRTGGQETQYF. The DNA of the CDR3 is TGCGCCAGCAGCCGGACAGGGGGCCAAGAGACCCAGTACTTC.

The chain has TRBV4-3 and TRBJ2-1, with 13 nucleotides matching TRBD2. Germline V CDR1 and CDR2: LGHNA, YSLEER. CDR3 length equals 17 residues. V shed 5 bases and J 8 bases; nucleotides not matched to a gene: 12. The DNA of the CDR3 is TGCGCCAGCAGCTTCATCTCCGGGACTAGCGGGATATATGAGCAGTTCTTC. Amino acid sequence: CASSFISGTSGIYEQFF.

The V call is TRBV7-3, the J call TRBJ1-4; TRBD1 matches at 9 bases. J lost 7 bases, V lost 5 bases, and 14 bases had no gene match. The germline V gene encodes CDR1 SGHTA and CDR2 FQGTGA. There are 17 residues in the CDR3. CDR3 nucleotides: TGTGCCAGCAGCACGTCCCGGGACAGGGATTATTGTGAAAAACTGTTTTTT. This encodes CASSTSRDRDYCEKLFF.

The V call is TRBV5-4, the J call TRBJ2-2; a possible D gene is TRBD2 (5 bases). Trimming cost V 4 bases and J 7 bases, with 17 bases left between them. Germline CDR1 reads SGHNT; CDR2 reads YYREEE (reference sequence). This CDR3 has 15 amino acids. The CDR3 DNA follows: TGTGCCAGCAGCCCCGTGAGGCCGGGGAACGGGGAGCTGTTTTTT. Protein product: CASSPVRPGNGELFF. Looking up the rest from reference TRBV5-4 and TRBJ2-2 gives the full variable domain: ETGVTQSPTHLIKTRGQQVTLRCSSQSGHNTVSWYQQALGQGPQFIFQYYREEENGRGNFPPRFSGLQFPNYSSELNVNALELDDSALYLCASSPVRPGNGELFFGEGSRLTVL.

As DNA, the CDR3 is TGTGCCACCGGACAGGGGAGGACCGGGGAGCTGTTTTTT. It codes for CATGQGRTGELFF. The chain recombines TRBV6-5 with TRBJ2-2; 9 bases match TRBD1. This CDR3 spans 13 amino acids. Germline CDR1 is MNHEY and CDR2 is SVGAGI. J was trimmed by 5 bases and V by 10 bases; bases with no gene match: 5.

The CDR3 DNA reads as TGTGCCAGCAGCACCCAACGGGACACTAACTCTGGGGCCAACGTCCTGACTTTC. Translating gives CASSTQRDTNSGANVLTF. V and J are TRBV6-2 or TRBV6-3 and TRBJ2-6, with a tentative D call TRBD1 (6 bases). The V gene's germline CDR1 is MNHEY and CDR2 SVGEGT. V shed 6 bases and J shed 0 bases, with 18 bases lying between them. The CDR3 has 18 amino acids.

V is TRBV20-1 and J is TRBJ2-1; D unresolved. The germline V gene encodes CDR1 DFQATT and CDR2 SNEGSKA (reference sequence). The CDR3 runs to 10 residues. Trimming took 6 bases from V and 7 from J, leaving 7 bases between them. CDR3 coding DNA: TGCAGTGCAAGCGATAATGAGCAGTTCTTC. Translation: CSASDNEQFF.

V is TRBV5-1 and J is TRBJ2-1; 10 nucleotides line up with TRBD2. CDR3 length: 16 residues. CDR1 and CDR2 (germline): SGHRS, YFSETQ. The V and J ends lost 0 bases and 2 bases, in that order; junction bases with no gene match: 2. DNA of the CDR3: TGCGCCAGCAGCTTGGGAGGGACTAGCGCCTACAATGAGCAGTTCTTC. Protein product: CASSLGGTSAYNEQFF.

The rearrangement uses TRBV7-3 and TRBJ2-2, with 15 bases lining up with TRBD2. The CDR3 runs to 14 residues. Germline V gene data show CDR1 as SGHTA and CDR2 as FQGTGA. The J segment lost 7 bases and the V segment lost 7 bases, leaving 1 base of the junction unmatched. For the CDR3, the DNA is TGTGCCAGCAAGGGACTAGCGGGAGGCGGGGAGCTGTTTTTT. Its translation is CASKGLAGGGELFF.

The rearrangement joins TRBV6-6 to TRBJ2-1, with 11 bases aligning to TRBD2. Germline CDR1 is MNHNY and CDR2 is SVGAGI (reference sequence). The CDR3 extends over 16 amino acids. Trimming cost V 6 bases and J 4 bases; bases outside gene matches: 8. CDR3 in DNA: TGTGCCAGCAGCCCCGGGACTAGCGGAGCGTACAATGAGCAGTTCTTC. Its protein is CASSPGTSGAYNEQFF.

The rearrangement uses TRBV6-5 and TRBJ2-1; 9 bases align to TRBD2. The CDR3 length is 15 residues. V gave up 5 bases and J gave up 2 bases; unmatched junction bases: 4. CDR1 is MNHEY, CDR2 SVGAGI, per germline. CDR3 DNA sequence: TGTGCCAGCAGTACAACTAGCGGGCCCTACAATGAGCAGTTCTTC. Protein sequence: CASSTTSGPYNEQFF.

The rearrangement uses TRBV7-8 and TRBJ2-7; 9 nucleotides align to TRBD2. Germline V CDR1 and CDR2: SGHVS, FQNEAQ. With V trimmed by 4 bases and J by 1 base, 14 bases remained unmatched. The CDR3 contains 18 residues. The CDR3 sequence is CASSSEGLAGVVSYEQYF. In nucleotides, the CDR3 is TGTGCCAGCAGCTCAGAGGGATTAGCGGGAGTGGTTTCCTACGAGCAGTACTTC.

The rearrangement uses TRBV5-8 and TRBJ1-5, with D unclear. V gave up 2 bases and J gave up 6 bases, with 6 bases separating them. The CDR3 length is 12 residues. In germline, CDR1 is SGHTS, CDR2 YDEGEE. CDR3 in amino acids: CASSFRSQPQHF. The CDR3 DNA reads TGTGCCAGCAGCTTCCGGAGTCAGCCCCAGCATTTT.

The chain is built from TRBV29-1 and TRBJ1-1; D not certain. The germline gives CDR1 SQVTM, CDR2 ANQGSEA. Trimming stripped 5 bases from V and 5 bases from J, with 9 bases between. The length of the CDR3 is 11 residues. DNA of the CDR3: TGCAGCGTTTCGAGGGAGACTGAAGCTTTCTTT. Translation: CSVSRETEAFF.

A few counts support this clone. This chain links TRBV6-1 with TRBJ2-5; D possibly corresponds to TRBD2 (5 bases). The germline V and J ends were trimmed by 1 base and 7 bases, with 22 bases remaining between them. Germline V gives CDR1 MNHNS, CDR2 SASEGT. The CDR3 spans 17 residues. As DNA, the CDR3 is TGTGCCAGCAGTGAAGGAGGGAGCTCTCTGAAGGTCGGGACCCAGTACTTC. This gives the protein CASSEGGSSLKVGTQYF.

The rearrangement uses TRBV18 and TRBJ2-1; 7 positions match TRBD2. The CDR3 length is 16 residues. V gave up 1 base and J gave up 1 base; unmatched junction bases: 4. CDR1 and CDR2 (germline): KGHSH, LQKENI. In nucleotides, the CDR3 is TGTGCCAGCTCACCACGGAGCGGGAATTCCTACAATGAGCAGTTCTTC. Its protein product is CASSPRSGNSYNEQFF.

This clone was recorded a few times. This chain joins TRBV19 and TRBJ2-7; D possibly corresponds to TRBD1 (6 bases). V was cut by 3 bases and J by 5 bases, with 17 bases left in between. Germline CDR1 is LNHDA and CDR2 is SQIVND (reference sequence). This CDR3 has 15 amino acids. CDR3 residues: CASSMQVQGIDEQYF. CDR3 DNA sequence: TGTGCCAGTAGTATGCAAGTACAGGGTATAGACGAGCAGTACTTC.

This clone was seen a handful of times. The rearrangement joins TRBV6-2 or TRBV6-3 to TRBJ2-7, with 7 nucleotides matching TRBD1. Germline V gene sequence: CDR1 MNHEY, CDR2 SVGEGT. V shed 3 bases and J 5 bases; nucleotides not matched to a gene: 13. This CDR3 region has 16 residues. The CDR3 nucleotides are TGTGCCAGCAGTTATGATTTGACAGGGAAGATAGACGAGCAGTACTTC. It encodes CASSYDLTGKIDEQYF.